The 17 T cell receptor beta chains below were found in one sample sequenced in a study of blood T cells in healthy people across ages. The second PCR ran roughly 6 to 11 cycles with a sample-barcoded 5' primer and J-beta primers. TCRdb independently ran MiXCR on the 5' RACE reads; one entry per CDR3 protein. The table records hundreds of thousands of distinct CDR3 sequences, 40% to 45% of them present only once. The specimen sequenced was blood. The source of these receptors is a man older than 75 in good health.

The genes are TRBV20-1 and TRBJ1-5, with unresolved D. Germline CDR1 reads DFQATT; CDR2 reads SNEGSKA (reference sequence). Trimming pared 6 bases from V and 7 bases from J, leaving 13 bases between. This CDR3 is 12 amino acids long. CDR3: CSATAVGQPQHF. CDR3 DNA sequence: TGCAGTGCCACGGCGGTGGGCCAGCCCCAGCATTTT.

The chain carries TRBV4-3 and TRBJ2-1; 13 positions match TRBD2. Germline V gene data show CDR1 as LGHNA and CDR2 as YSLEER. The CDR3 totals 17 residues. Trimming at V came to 4 bases and at J to 13 bases, leaving 16 bases not matched to a gene. Here the CDR3 DNA reads TGCGCCAGCAGCCGGACAACTAGCGGGGGGGCTATCGAGACCCAGTTCTTC. This translates into CASSRTTSGGAIETQFF.

This clonotype was seen only a few times. The chain couples TRBV3-1 to TRBJ2-3; D call uncertain. The germline CDR1 and CDR2 sequences are LGHDT and YNNKEL (reference sequence). Trimming removed 2 bases at V and 0 bases at J, with 12 bases between. The CDR3 is made up of 16 amino acids. The chain's CDR3 is CASSQFRGPSTDTQYF. The CDR3 DNA reads as TGTGCCAGCAGCCAATTTCGAGGCCCGAGCACAGATACGCAGTATTTT.

The sample holds a few counts of this clonotype. The chain combines TRBV7-2 with TRBJ1-1, with D perhaps matching TRBD1 (5 bases). V was cut by 5 bases and J by 1 base, with 8 bases left in between. This CDR3 spans 13 amino acids. From germline, CDR1 is SGHTA and CDR2 FQGNSA. The CDR3 here is CASSRQRNTEAFF. The CDR3 bases are TGTGCCAGCAGCCGACAGAGGAACACTGAAGCTTTCTTT. Full variable domain (outside the CDR3, taken from reference TRBV7-2 and TRBJ1-1): GAGVSQSPSNKVTEKGKDVELRCDPISGHTALYWYRQSLGQGLEFLIYFQGNSAPDKSGLPSDRFSAERTGGSVSTLTIQRTQQEDSAVYLCASSRQRNTEAFFGQGTRLTVV.

The chain combines TRBV7-9 with TRBJ1-4, with D perhaps matching TRBD1 (5 bases). V was pared by 0 bases and J by 5 bases, with 10 bases between. Germline V gives CDR1 SEHNR, CDR2 FQNEAQ (reference sequence). This CDR3 spans 15 amino acids. The CDR3 loop is CASSLAGGPNEKLFF. The DNA of the CDR3 is TGTGCCAGCAGCTTAGCGGGGGGACCAAATGAAAAACTGTTTTTT. The variable domain in full, completed from reference TRBV7-9 and TRBJ1-4, reads DTGVSQNPRHKITKRGQNVTFRCDPISEHNRLYWYRQTLGQGPEFLTYFQNEAQLEKSRLLSDRFSAERPKGSFSTLEIQRTEQGDSAMYLCASSLAGGPNEKLFFGSGTQLSVL.

This clonotype was detected a few times. The genes are TRBV7-9 and TRBJ2-3; D is perhaps TRBD2 (5 bases). This CDR3 contains 17 residues. V lost 9 bases and J 0 bases, leaving 22 bases between the germline ends. The V gene's germline CDR1 is SEHNR and CDR2 FQNEAQ (reference sequence). CDR3 sequence reads: CARPWSLARDSTDTQYF. The CDR3 nucleotides read TGTGCCAGGCCCTGGAGCCTAGCTCGGGATAGCACAGATACGCAGTATTTT.

This clonotype was recorded a few times. This chain links TRBV20-1 with TRBJ2-7; D perhaps matches TRBD2 (5 bases). The CDR3 spans 15 residues. V was shortened by 5 bases and J by 7 bases, with 24 bases between the two germline ends. Germline loops: CDR1 DFQATT, CDR2 SNEGSKA (reference sequence). Written as DNA, the CDR3 is TGCAGTGCTGCCCAATTATTTGAAGGGAGTCAGGAGCAGTACTTC. Amino acids: CSAAQLFEGSQEQYF.

The chain recombines TRBV20-1 with TRBJ2-5, with D hard to call. This CDR3 comprises 14 residues. V lost 0 bases, J lost 4 bases, and 12 bases lay in between. Germline CDR1 DFQATT, CDR2 SNEGSKA (reference sequence). CDR3 loop: CSAREPAKVETQYF. The DNA for the CDR3 is TGCAGTGCTAGAGAACCAGCGAAGGTAGAGACCCAGTACTTC.

The chain uses TRBV27 and TRBJ2-7; TRBD2 might be the D (5 bases). The CDR3 has 15 residues. Trimming removed 3 bases at V and 0 bases at J, with 12 bases between. Germline V lookup: CDR1 MNHEY, CDR2 SMNVEV (reference sequence). CDR3 coding DNA: TGTGCCAGCAGTTTTGTTGGAGGTTCCTCCTACGAGCAGTACTTC. Amino acids: CASSFVGGSSYEQYF.

This clonotype was detected a few times. This chain connects TRBV4-2 to TRBJ2-3; 7 bases align to TRBD1. The CDR3 sequence is 16 residues long. The germline V gene encodes CDR1 LGHNA and CDR2 YNFKEQ. Trimming cost V 0 bases and J 2 bases; bases outside gene matches: 5. CDR3 amino acids: CASSQDGQAVTDTQYF. The CDR3 nucleotides are TGTGCCAGCAGCCAAGACGGACAGGCCGTCACAGATACGCAGTATTTT.

This clonotype was observed a single time. The chain has TRBV20-1 and TRBJ2-3, with D tentatively TRBD2 (5 bases). The length of the CDR3 is 14 residues. Germline-derived CDR1 and CDR2 are DFQATT and SNEGSKA (reference sequence). This CDR3 reads CSVSFGDNTDTQYF. In DNA, the CDR3 is TGCAGCGTTTCATTCGGGGATAACACAGATACGCAGTATTTT.

The chain joins TRBV20-1 to TRBJ2-1, with TRBD1 identical over 7 bases. The CDR3 spans 15 residues. The V segment lost 5 bases and the J segment 0 bases; nucleotides outside the gene matches: 7. CDR1 and CDR2 from the germline V gene are DFQATT and SNEGSKA (reference sequence). The CDR3 reads CSAQTGTVSYNEQFF. CDR3 sequence (DNA): TGCAGTGCTCAGACCGGGACAGTCTCCTACAATGAGCAGTTCTTC.

This clonotype showed up just a few times. The chain combines TRBV28 with TRBJ2-1; D gene unclear. The CDR3 length is 11 residues. Germline V gene sequence: CDR1 MDHEN, CDR2 SYDVKM. The V gene lost 9 bases and the J gene lost 5 bases, with 8 bases spanning the gap. The CDR3 DNA reads TGTGCCAGTAGTACTAACAATGAGCAGTTCTTC. It specifies CASSTNNEQFF.

This clonotype was seen more than once but under ten times. The gene calls are TRBV5-1 and TRBJ2-5; the D gene is possibly TRBD2 (6 bases). The CDR3 loop spans 15 amino acids. The V gene lost 4 bases and the J gene lost 1 base, with 14 bases spanning the gap. Germline V lookup: CDR1 SGHRS, CDR2 YFSETQ. CDR3 nucleotides: TGCGCCAGCAGCCCCTCGGCTAGCGCCCAAGAGACCCAGTACTTC. Translated: CASSPSASAQETQYF.

The chain has TRBV12-5 and TRBJ1-1, with D maybe TRBD1 (6 bases). Looked up from germline, CDR1 is LGHNT and CDR2 is FRNRAP. The CDR3 covers 13 residues. Trimming cost V 5 bases and J 3 bases, with 10 bases left between them. CDR3: CASGPEGDTEAFF. The CDR3 DNA reads TGTGCTAGTGGTCCGGAGGGGGACACTGAAGCTTTCTTT. Together with reference TRBV12-5 and TRBJ1-1, the CDR3 gives the full variable domain: DARVTQTPRHKVTEMGQEVTMRCQPILGHNTVFWYRQTMMQGLELLAYFRNRAPLDDSGMPKDRFSAEMPDATLATLKIQPSEPRDSAVYFCASGPEGDTEAFFGQGTRLTVV.

In its sample, this clonotype was seen once. A junction end diverges from the germline sequence, so it may reflect a read error. V usage is TRBV18 and J usage is TRBJ1-2; no clear D gene. CDR3 size: 14 residues. Germline CDR1 reads KGHSH; CDR2 reads LQKENI. Here the CDR3 DNA reads TGTGCCGGCTCACCGGCAGGACCCAACTATGGCTACACCTTC. This translates into CAGSPAGPNYGYTF. Complete variable domain (other parts from reference TRBV18 and TRBJ1-2): NAGVMQNPRHLVRRRGQEARLRCSPMKGHSHVYWYRQLPEEGLKFMVYLQKENIIDESGMPKERFSAEFPKEGPSILRIQQVVRGDSAAYFCAGSPAGPNYGYTFGSGTRLTVV.

This clonotype was recorded a few times. This rearrangement joins TRBV30 to TRBJ2-1; a possible D gene is TRBD1 (5 bases). V gave up 2 bases and J gave up 8 bases, with 13 bases separating them. This CDR3 contains 13 residues. Germline values: CDR1 GTSNPN, CDR2 SVGIG (reference sequence). As DNA, the CDR3 is TGTGCCTGGAGTCAGGGCAGTTTCGATGAGCAGTTCTTC. Its protein product is CAWSQGSFDEQFF. Full variable domain (rest looked up from reference TRBV30 and TRBJ2-1): SQTIHQWPATLVQPVGSPLSLECTVEGTSNPNLYWYRQAAGRGLQLLFYSVGIGQISSEVPQNLSASRPQDRQFILSSKKLLLSDSGFYLCAWSQGSFDEQFFGPGTRLTVL.